This T cell receptor (beta chain) is drawn from a study of CD8+CD57+ T cells in acquired aplastic anemia. Broader study findings: Researchers report that some 31 CD8+ CDR3 sequences appeared in both patients and controls. With respect to CD8+ Simpson's diversity, patients and controls did not differ significantly.

This clonotype was seen a handful of times. Its antigen is still unknown. TCR beta VDJ and CDR3 were profiled, and genomic DNA was the template. TCRdb processed the reads anew with MiXCR; each CDR3 protein has one entry. The sample includes about 180,000 distinct CDR3 sequences, just over 45% of them seen just once. Germline V gene lookup returns CDR1 MDHEN and CDR2 SYDVKM. This CDR3 has 15 residues. V lost 4 bases, J lost 3 bases, and 13 bases lay in between. The sequence was obtained from a human donor in good health. The sample taken for sequencing was sorted CD4+, CD8+, or CD8+CD57+ T cells (not recorded which) from PBMCs. This chain joins TRBV28 and TRBJ1-5; D is undetermined. The CDR3, as DNA: TGTGCCAGCAGTTCCCTCCGGGGTGCCAATCAGCCCCAGCATTTT. Translated: CASSSLRGANQPQHF.